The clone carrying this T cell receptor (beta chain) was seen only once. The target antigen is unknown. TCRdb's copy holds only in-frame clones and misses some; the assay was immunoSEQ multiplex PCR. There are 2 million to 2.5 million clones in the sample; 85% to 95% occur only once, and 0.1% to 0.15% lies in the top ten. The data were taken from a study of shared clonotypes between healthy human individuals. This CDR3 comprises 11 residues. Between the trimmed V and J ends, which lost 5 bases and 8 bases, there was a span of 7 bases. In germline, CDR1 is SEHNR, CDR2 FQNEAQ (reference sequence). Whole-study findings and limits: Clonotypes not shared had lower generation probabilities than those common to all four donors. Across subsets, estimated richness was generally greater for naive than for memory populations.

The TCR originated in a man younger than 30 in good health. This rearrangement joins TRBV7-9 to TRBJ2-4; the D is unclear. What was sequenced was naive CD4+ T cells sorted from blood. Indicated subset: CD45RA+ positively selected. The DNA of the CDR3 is TGTGCCAGCAGCCCCCTGGACATTCAGTACTTC. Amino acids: CASSPLDIQYF.